Sequencing of this TCR beta chain was carried out in a study of T cell responses to AZD1222 COVID-19 vaccine. Study-level results: Among spike-specific TCRs, nearly half reportedly target unmutated variant regions.

Measured with immunoSEQ multiplex PCR; TCRdb has only the in-frame clones, and not every one. Here the sample spans 130,000 or so clones, 93% being singletons. About this clone itself: Its antigen is currently unknown.

Deletions cut 4 bases from V and 5 bases from J, with 14 bases between. This CDR3 spans 14 amino acids. CDR1 and CDR2 from the germline V gene are SNHLY and FYNNEI. Specimen: peripheral blood, collected on day 0 of AZD1222 vaccination. This chain connects TRBV2 to TRBJ1-2; no clear D gene. This receptor was identified in an adult in good health. The CDR3 is CASSVDLSRYGYTF. The DNA of the CDR3 is TGTGCCAGCAGTGTAGATCTCTCTAGGTATGGCTACACCTTC.